A single T cell receptor (beta chain) is shown here with its context. Its specific antigen is unknown. Base-call qualities are not available, and no considerably larger clone is one nucleotide away. The library was produced with 5' RACE. The sample was run on an Illumina HiSeq 2500. The second PCR ran for roughly 7 to 12 cycles and used a J-beta primer mix along with a sample-barcoded 5' primer. A unique molecular identifier was introduced onto each TCR beta cDNA molecule by a template-switch 5' adaptor carrying 12 random nucleotides. Each sample yielded at least 3 million CDR3-containing paired-end reads. The Mint cDNA synthesis kit, primed by a TRBC-specific oligonucleotide, was used to synthesize first-strand cDNA from all RNA. Following uracil-DNA glycosylase treatment, all cDNA underwent a first 18-cycle PCR with the universal primers M1SS and BC2_uni_R. The original methods were these. Normalization of each sample was performed by random selection of 1 million high-quality reads, each carrying a distinct molecular identifier. Instead of being binned into consensus sequences, reads with shared molecular identifiers were discarded. MiTCR, set to a Q25 quality threshold and the strictest error-elimination algorithm, was used for CDR3 identification, clonotype clustering and error correction. A nonparametric unseen species model with Euler transformation was used to estimate lower-bound total TCR beta diversity. The public sequencing data were trimmed at Q25 with fastp and processed into clonotypes with MiXCR by TCRdb, which kept only in-frame beta chains. Here each entry gathers all rows of one CDR3 protein and keeps the most common genes and DNA. The V and J calls were determined by TCRdb, not by the authors. This sample has roughly 1,500,000 distinct CDR3 sequences in its table, and about 40% of those were observed once. The ten top clones hold roughly 7.9% of the sample.

These data come from a study of blood T cells in healthy people across ages (dated by TCRdb to the mid-2010s). As for the study more broadly: In model experiments, template switching captured about one uniquely barcoded TCR beta cDNA molecule for every two T cells. Age-related changes in TCR beta repertoire diversity were measured in the study by deep sequencing normalized with unique cDNA molecular identifiers. The donors were divided into four age groups: young (average around 17 years), middle-aged (around 41), aged (about 61) and long-lived (about 90). To avoid experimental bias, donors of different ages were randomly spread across the sequencing lanes. The study analyzed two additional independent replicas of 1 million unique cDNA reads from the same blood draw for two donors, one aged 18 to 29 and one aged 80 or older. Overall results and qualifications from the work: As age increased, observed TCR beta diversity per million T cells dropped in a roughly linear way, and a significant reduction was already evident by age 40. Since profiling was done on bulk unsorted PBMCs, naive and antigen-experienced compartments could not be conclusively compared. The long-lived group showed more naive CD4+ T cells, fewer expanded clones and increased TCR diversity than the aged group, suggesting age selection. There was a strong correlation between observed TCR beta diversity and the percentage of naive T cells measured by flow cytometry. Estimates of total diversity based on one million sequenced T cells were considered lower bounds and underestimates. Because the CMV infection status of the donors was unknown, age-related changes in expanded clonotypes may potentially have been confounded.

The CDR3 starts with the cysteine, ends with the phenylalanine, and has 15 residues. The sequence is cut down to CDR3 DNA, 45 bases in frame from base 1. V loses 2 bases, J loses 3 bases, and the germline ends lie 13 bases apart. The germline V gene sets CDR1 to SGHTA and CDR2 to FQGNSA. Systemically healthy Caucasian individuals from Russia, 39 in total and aged about 6 to 95 years, were included as donors. Each donor gave ten milliliters of peripheral blood, collected into EDTA-treated Vacutainer tubes. PBMCs were isolated by Ficoll-Paque density-gradient centrifugation, with at least 6 million obtained per sample. Trizol reagent was used to extract total RNA from the PBMCs, yielding at least 6 micrograms per sample. For every donor, an aliquot of PBMCs went through flow cytometry to measure the percentages of naive CD45RAhigh/CD27high T cells.

The rearranged chain carries TRBV7-2 and TRBJ1-1; TRBD1 could be the D gene, as 5 bases match. Material: blood. This sequence was found in a woman between 18 and 30 years old in good health. The CDR3 region has the sequence CASSLRGPGDTEAFF. At the DNA level, the sequence is TGTGCCAGCAGCTTAAGGGGACCTGGGGACACTGAAGCTTTCTTT.